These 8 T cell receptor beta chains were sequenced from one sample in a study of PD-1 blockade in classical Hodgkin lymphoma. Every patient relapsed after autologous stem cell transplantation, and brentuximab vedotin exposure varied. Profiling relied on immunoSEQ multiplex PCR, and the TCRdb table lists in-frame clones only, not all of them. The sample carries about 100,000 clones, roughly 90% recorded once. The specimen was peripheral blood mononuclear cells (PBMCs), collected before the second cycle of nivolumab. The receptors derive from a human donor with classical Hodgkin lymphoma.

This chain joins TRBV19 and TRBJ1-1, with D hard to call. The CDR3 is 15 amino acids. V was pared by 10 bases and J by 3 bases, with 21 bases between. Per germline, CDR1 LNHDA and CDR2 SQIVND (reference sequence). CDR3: CATIPREERHTEAFF. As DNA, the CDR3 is TGTGCCACCATCCCCCGGGAGGAAAGGCACACTGAAGCTTTCTTT.

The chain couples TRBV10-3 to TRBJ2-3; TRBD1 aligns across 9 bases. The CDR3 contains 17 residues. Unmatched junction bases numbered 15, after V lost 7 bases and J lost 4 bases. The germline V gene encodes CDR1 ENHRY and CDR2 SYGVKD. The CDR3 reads CAITGGPGQGKSDTQYF. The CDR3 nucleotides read TGTGCCATCACCGGAGGACCGGGACAGGGAAAATCAGATACGCAGTATTTT.

CDR3 sequence (DNA): TGTGCCAGCAGCACAGGACAGGGCTTGGCTGGCTACACCTTC. It translates to CASSTGQGLAGYTF. The V call is TRBV7-9, the J call TRBJ1-2; TRBD1 aligns across 8 bases. Germline CDR1 is SEHNR and CDR2 is FQNEAQ (reference sequence). The CDR3 sequence is 14 residues long. Trimming at V came to 5 bases and at J to 7 bases, leaving 9 bases not matched to a gene.

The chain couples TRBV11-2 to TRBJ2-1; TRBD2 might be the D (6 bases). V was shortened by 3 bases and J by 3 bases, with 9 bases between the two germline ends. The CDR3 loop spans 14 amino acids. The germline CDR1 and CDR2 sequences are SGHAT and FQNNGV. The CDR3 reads CASSLLADYNEQFF. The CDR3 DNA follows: TGTGCCAGCAGCTTGTTAGCGGACTACAATGAGCAGTTCTTC.

The CDR3 nucleotides read TGTGCCAGCAGTAGAAGGAACACTGAAGCTTTCTTT. Protein product: CASSRRNTEAFF. V gene TRBV6-1 combines with J gene TRBJ1-1; no clear D. This CDR3 comprises 12 residues. The V gene's germline CDR1 is MNHNS and CDR2 SASEGT. Trimming cost V 5 bases and J 1 base, with 5 bases left between them.

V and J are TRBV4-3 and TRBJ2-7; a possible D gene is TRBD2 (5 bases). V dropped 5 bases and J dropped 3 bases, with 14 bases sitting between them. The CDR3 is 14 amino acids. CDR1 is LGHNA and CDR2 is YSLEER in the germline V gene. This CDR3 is CASSSHAGNYEQYF. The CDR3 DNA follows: TGCGCCAGCAGCTCTCATGCCGGGAACTACGAGCAGTACTTC.

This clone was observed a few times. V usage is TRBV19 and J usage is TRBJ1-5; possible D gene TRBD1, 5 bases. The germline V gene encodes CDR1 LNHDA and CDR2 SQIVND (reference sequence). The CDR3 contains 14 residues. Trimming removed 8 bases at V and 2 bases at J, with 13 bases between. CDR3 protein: CASGGEVGNQPQHF. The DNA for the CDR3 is TGTGCCAGTGGAGGGGAGGTCGGCAATCAGCCCCAGCATTTT.

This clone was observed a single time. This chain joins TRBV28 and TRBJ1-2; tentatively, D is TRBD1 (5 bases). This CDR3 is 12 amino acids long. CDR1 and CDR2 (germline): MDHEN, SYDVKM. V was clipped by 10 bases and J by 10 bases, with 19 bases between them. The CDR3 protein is CAIEGTAADYTF. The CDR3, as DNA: TGTGCCATCGAGGGGACGGCCGCAGACTACACCTTC.